These T cell receptor beta chains were read from a single sample in a study of CD8 T cells in ankylosing spondylitis. TCRdb ran MiXCR on the 5' RACE reads and lists one entry per CDR3 protein. The repertoire holds over 130,000 distinct CDR3 sequences, with approximately 44% as singletons. Material: synovial fluid, either unsorted or a sorted T cell fraction (not recorded which). These receptors originate from a male donor with ankylosing spondylitis. Each CDR3 is given with its conserved first and last residue. Each record gives: J gene, clone size, D gene, CDR3 length, V gene, CDR3 DNA, CDR3 protein. D genes are given only for firm matches. Only part of the rows carry a size: once, few, many, or a class if the clone is expanded.

TRBJ1-3 once TRBD1 16 TRBV7-9 TGTGCCAGCAGTTCCAGGACAGGGGACTCTGGAAACACCATATATTTT CASSSRTGDSGNTIYF
TRBJ2-7 NA TRBD1 15 TRBV20-1 TGCAGTGCTAGTTTCTGGGACAGGGAACCCTACGACCAGTACTTC CSASFWDREPYDQYF
TRBJ1-3 few NA 13 TRBV29-1 TGCAGCGTCCTTACTAGCTCTGGAAACACCATATATTTT CSVLTSSGNTIYF
TRBJ2-1 NA NA 16 TRBV7-9 TGTGCCAGCAGCTTACCAACGACAGAGGGGGGCAATGAGCAGTTCTTC CASSLPTTEGGNEQFF
TRBJ1-1 NA TRBD1 16 TRBV12-3/TRBV12-4 TGTGCCAGCAGCCCCGGGACAGGGGGATTGAACACTGAAGCTTTCTTT CASSPGTGGLNTEAFF
TRBJ2-6 once TRBD2 17 TRBV6-2/TRBV6-3 TGTGCCAGCAGAAAGCTAGCGGGCCGCTCTGGGGCCAACGTCCTGACTTTC CASRKLAGRSGANVLTF
TRBJ1-2 NA NA 13 TRBV28 TGTGCCAGCAGTTTATTACTGGACTATGGCTACACCTTC CASSLLLDYGYTF
TRBJ2-3 many TRBD2 16 TRBV5-6 TGTGCCAGCAGCTTGAGCGTAGCGGGGGTCACAGATACGCAGTATTTT CASSLSVAGVTDTQYF
TRBJ2-5 NA NA 15 TRBV12-3/TRBV12-4 TGTGCCAGCAGTTCCGGACCGGGACCCCAAGAGACCCAGTACTTC CASSSGPGPQETQYF
TRBJ2-1 few NA 12 TRBV4-2 TGTGCCAGCGAAGGGGAACACAATGAGCAGTTCTTC CASEGEHNEQFF
TRBJ2-7 NA TRBD2 14 TRBV20-1 TGCAGTGCTTCGGGACTAGCGGAGATCTACGAGCAGTACTTC CSASGLAEIYEQYF
TRBJ2-7 few TRBD2 16 TRBV28 TGTGCCAGCAGTTTTCACTTGGCGGGGGGGACCTACGAGCAGTACTTC CASSFHLAGGTYEQYF
TRBJ2-1 few TRBD2 17 TRBV4-3 TGCGCCAGCAGCCAAGAATGGATGTGGGGCGGGAGGTATGAGCAGTTCTTC CASSQEWMWGGRYEQFF
TRBJ1-1 few NA 11 TRBV20-1 TGCAGTGCTGCCGCAGGGCCTGAAGCTTTCTTT CSAAAGPEAFF
TRBJ1-6 few NA 17 TRBV9 TGTGCCAGCAGCGTAGGGCTTACCAGGACAGACAATTCACCCCTCCACTTT CASSVGLTRTDNSPLHF
TRBJ2-3 NA NA 15 TRBV20-1 TGCAGTGTCGCACCTACCGCTAGCCGCGCAGATACGCAGTATTTT CSVAPTASRADTQYF
TRBJ1-1 many NA 12 TRBV20-1 TGCAGTGTGACTAGAGGAAACACTGAAGCTTTCTTT CSVTRGNTEAFF
TRBJ2-7 few TRBD1 14 TRBV12-3/TRBV12-4 TGTGCCAGCAGTTTTGGGAACAGGGGCTACGAGCAGTACTTC CASSFGNRGYEQYF
TRBJ1-4 NA NA 15 TRBV5-6 TGTGCCAGCAGCTTGGAAGGAGCCCTGATTGAAAAACTGTTTTTT CASSLEGALIEKLFF
TRBJ1-4 NA NA 15 TRBV12-3/TRBV12-4 TGTGCCAGCAGGGGGAACGGCGAGGAGTGGGAAAAACTGTTTTTT CASRGNGEEWEKLFF
TRBJ2-5 NA TRBD2 16 TRBV12-3/TRBV12-4 TGTGCCAGCAGTTCCGGGACTAGCGGGGGGAGGGAGACCCAGTACTTC CASSSGTSGGRETQYF
TRBJ2-3 few TRBD1 15 TRBV12-3/TRBV12-4 TGTGCCAGCAGTCCCCACAGGGGACGCACAGATACGCAGTATTTT CASSPHRGRTDTQYF
TRBJ2-5 NA TRBD1 14 TRBV28 TGTGCCAGCAGGGCCTACAGGGGGTATGAGACCCAGTACTTC CASRAYRGYETQYF
TRBJ2-7 NA NA 13 TRBV7-8 TGTGCCAGCAGCTTAATTTGGCAGAACGAGCAGTACTTC CASSLIWQNEQYF
TRBJ2-7 few NA 16 TRBV27 TGTGCCAGCAGTTTATCGCTCCTGACTCCTCCTTACGAGCAGTACTTC CASSLSLLTPPYEQYF
TRBJ1-1 NA NA 14 TRBV12-3/TRBV12-4 TGTGCCAGCAGTTTTAGGACCATGAACACTGAAGCTTTCTTT CASSFRTMNTEAFF
TRBJ2-2 few NA 13 TRBV24-1 TGTGCCACCAGACAGGGGAACACCGGGGAGCTGTTTTTT CATRQGNTGELFF
TRBJ2-1 few TRBD1 20 TRBV3-1 TGTGCCAGCAGCCTCCCGACAGGGGGCCTTCCGGGGAGCTCCTACAATGAGCAGTTCTTC CASSLPTGGLPGSSYNEQFF
TRBJ1-2 few TRBD1 15 TRBV6-2/TRBV6-3 TGTGCCAGCAGTTACTCCGGGACAGGGAATGATGGCTACACCTTC CASSYSGTGNDGYTF
TRBJ2-3 NA TRBD2 16 TRBV5-6 TGTGCCAGCAGCTTGGCCGAGCGGGGGGTTGCAGATACGCAGTATTTT CASSLAERGVADTQYF
TRBJ1-3 few NA 16 TRBV12-3/TRBV12-4 TGTGCCAGCCTAGGGTTGAGATGGTTCTCTGGAAACACCATATATTTT CASLGLRWFSGNTIYF
TRBJ2-7 NA TRBD2 16 TRBV4-1 TGCGCCAGCAGCCAAGATCTCGGACTAGCGGCCTACGAGCAGTACTTC CASSQDLGLAAYEQYF
TRBJ2-7 many TRBD1 16 TRBV7-9 TGTGCCAGCAGCCTTTCCGGGACAGGGGGTCTGTACGAGCAGTACTTC CASSLSGTGGLYEQYF
TRBJ2-1 many TRBD2 15 TRBV13 TGTGCCAGCAGCTTACATCTAGCGGGACTTGATGAGCAGTTCTTC CASSLHLAGLDEQFF
TRBJ2-5 NA NA 13 TRBV20-1 TGCAGTGCTAGGGAACGAAACCAAGAGACCCAGTACTTC CSARERNQETQYF
TRBJ2-2 NA TRBD2 22 TRBV15 TGTGCCACCAGCAGACCCGACGCAAGGACTAGCGGGCTTGAGGAGAACACCGGGGAGCTGTTTTTT CATSRPDARTSGLEENTGELFF
TRBJ2-2 NA NA 14 TRBV12-3/TRBV12-4 TGTGCCAGCAGTTTATGGACCCCCACCGGGGAGCTGTTTTTT CASSLWTPTGELFF
TRBJ2-1 NA NA 16 TRBV28 TGTGCCAGCAGTTTTTTTCAGAGGGAGGAATACAATGAGCAGTTCTTC CASSFFQREEYNEQFF
TRBJ2-1 NA NA 13 TRBV19 TGTGCCAGTTCTGACGCGTCGGGGAGTGAGCAGTTCTTC CASSDASGSEQFF
TRBJ1-2 many TRBD1 15 TRBV10-3 TGTGCCATCAGTGAGTCGCAGGGGGCCAACTATGGCTACACCTTC CAISESQGANYGYTF
TRBJ1-1 NA NA 16 TRBV6-2/TRBV6-3 TGTGCCAGCAGTTACAATCCTGTTGGGTCAGACACTGAAGCTTTCTTT CASSYNPVGSDTEAFF
TRBJ2-2 NA NA 14 TRBV5-5 TGTGCCAGCAGCCATCCACTAGTTCCCGGGGAGCTGTTTTTT CASSHPLVPGELFF
TRBJ2-1 NA NA 12 TRBV27 TGTGCCAGCAGTTCAACCGGCAATGAGCAGTTCTTC CASSSTGNEQFF
TRBJ1-1 medium-sized NA 11 TRBV13 TGTGCCAGCAGTGGGGCCCCTGAAGCTTTCTTT CASSGAPEAFF
TRBJ2-2 once TRBD1 16 TRBV5-6 TGTGCCAGCAGGTCCACCGGGACAGGGGTAACCGGGGAGCTGTTTTTT CASRSTGTGVTGELFF
TRBJ1-1 NA NA 15 TRBV12-5 TGTGCTAGTGGTTCCCGCCTAACGAGGGTTACTGAAGCTTTCTTT CASGSRLTRVTEAFF
TRBJ2-5 once NA 15 TRBV9 TGTGCCAGCAGCGTAGGGGACAACTCCGGGGAGACCCAGTACTTC CASSVGDNSGETQYF